This T cell receptor (beta chain) was captured by sequencing in a study of blood T cell repertoires in COVID-19 (dated by TCRdb to 2019 to 2021). About the full investigation: Collaborator samples came from the United States, Italy and Spain and covered acute and convalescent phases of COVID-19. The material from the prospective study consisted of cDNA or gDNA derived from T cells, B-cell-depleted T cells, or PBMCs. Subjects who had been exposed to COVID-19, were actively infected with it, or had recovered from it provided the deeply sampled blood TCRbeta repertoires that made up the dataset. The repertoires were made available in a free public database intended to serve as a resource for research on the immune response to SARS-CoV-2. Samples came from the ongoing ImmuneRACE study (first 160 participants) plus 1,254 subjects from 6 global collaborators. Nearly every sample came with metadata listing a de-identified subject ID, COVID-19 status, age in years and sex. Where available, HLA class I and class II types were obtained from metadata supplied by the sample provider rather than from assay-based typing. What the work shows at the level of the full study, not this receptor alone: The quantity of clinical and demographic metadata differed by source and by participant and was supplied without curation.

TCRbeta CDR3 regions were amplified from genomic DNA using the immunoSEQ Assay, a bias-controlled multiplex PCR. The study's own analysis went as follows. Within the assay, amplification of reference gene primers was used to estimate how many nucleated cells each sample contained. To quantify the absolute abundance of each unique TCRbeta CDR3 rearrangement, sequence reads were collapsed and filtered. For each sample, productive Simpson clonality was calculated as the square root of Simpson's diversity index over productive rearrangements. TCRdb stores this immuneACCESS table with in-frame sequences only. Part of the clones is absent; in the studies checked, under half of the shortfall reflects unresolved V genes, and no reason is known for the rest. V, J and clone size derive from that table, while D and trimming were established from the DNA sequence. This sample is represented by a few hundred thousand clones; around nine tenths of them were singletons. The ten largest account for approximately 7% of the sample.

Collaborating institutions collected whole blood in K2EDTA tubes following their own protocols. For TCRbeta analysis, collaborators shipped samples in one of three forms: frozen whole blood, isolated PBMCs, or DNA extracted from either of those sample types. The germline V gene gives CDR1 as WSHSY and CDR2 as SAAADI. From the cysteine up to the phenylalanine, the CDR3 has a length of 15 residues. Only the CDR3 DNA stays, 45 bases, in frame from base 1. V loses 3 bases, J loses 4 bases, and the germline ends lie 13 bases apart. To note about this clone: Its antigen remains undetermined. Base qualities are not recorded, but no much larger clone differs from it by a single base.

In this chain, TRBV10-2 is recombined with TRBJ1-5; the D gene cannot be named for sure. Source material: peripheral blood. The receptor was isolated from a woman aged 70-85 years with active or convalescent COVID-19. The CDR3 is CASSETGVSNQPQHF. The DNA sequence reads TGCGCCAGCAGTGAAACCGGGGTTTCTAATCAGCCCCAGCATTTT.